Following are 16 T cell receptor beta chains from one sample sequenced in a study of cytomegalovirus exposure and HLA in healthy donors. PCR employed 60 Vbeta and 13 Jbeta primers. TCRdb keeps only in-frame clones here, not all; method: immunoSEQ multiplex PCR. The table records 140,000 to 150,000 clones, around 80% of them present only once. The material sequenced was PBMCs. The receptors shown here come from a female donor in good health and CMV-seronegative.

The V and J genes are TRBV6-5 and TRBJ2-7; weak D call: TRBD1 (5 bases). V lost 2 bases to trimming and J lost 5 bases, with 10 bases between them. This CDR3 region has 13 residues. Germline CDR1 MNHEY, CDR2 SVGAGI. The CDR3 region has the DNA TGTGCCAGCAGTTACAACAGGTACCACGAGCAGTACTTC. This codes for CASSYNRYHEQYF.

J is TRBJ2-7 and V is TRBV7-6; 7 bases are a match to TRBD1. The junction had 11 bases not matched to a gene; V was cut back by 3 bases and J by 3 bases. CDR1 and CDR2 from the germline V gene are SGHVS and FNYEAQ. The CDR3 totals 16 residues. CDR3 nucleotide sequence: TGTGCCAGCAGCTTGGGGCCCTGGGACAGTAGCTACGAGCAGTACTTC. This translates into CASSLGPWDSSYEQYF.

This chain joins TRBV27 and TRBJ2-5; 9 nucleotides match TRBD1. The trim removed 4 bases at V and 9 bases at J, leaving 9 bases unmatched. This CDR3 contains 14 residues. CDR1 is MNHEY, CDR2 SMNVEV, per germline (reference sequence). The CDR3 sequence is CASSSHRDRVAQYF. The CDR3 nucleotides read TGTGCCAGCAGTTCCCACCGGGACAGGGTCGCCCAGTACTTC.

This clone was seen a handful of times. The chain employs TRBV7-8 and TRBJ2-3; 11 bases are shared with TRBD2. Trimming at V came to 6 bases and at J to 0 bases, leaving 8 bases not matched to a gene. The germline V gene has CDR1 SGHVS and CDR2 FQNEAQ. The CDR3 covers 17 residues. The CDR3 DNA sequence: TGTGCCAGCAGAAAATCTCGGACTAGCGGGAGCACAGATACGCAGTATTTT. It encodes CASRKSRTSGSTDTQYF.

This clone occurred a few times. The same CDR3 also results from other DNA sequences found in this sample. The V and J genes are TRBV5-1 and TRBJ2-7; the D gene is possibly TRBD2 (6 bases). This CDR3 is 12 amino acids long. V was trimmed by 2 bases and J by 3 bases, leaving 6 bases between them. From germline, CDR1 is SGHRS and CDR2 YFSETQ. The DNA for the CDR3 is TGCGCCAGCAGCTTCGGGGGCTACGAGCAGTACTTC. It encodes CASSFGGYEQYF.

J is TRBJ2-3 and V is TRBV19; D is perhaps TRBD2 (5 bases). Germline values: CDR1 LNHDA, CDR2 SQIVND (reference sequence). V was clipped by 1 base and J by 4 bases, with 9 bases between them. This CDR3 has 14 amino acids. Written as DNA, the CDR3 is TGTGCCAGTAGTATAGTCGGGGTTCCAGATACGCAGTATTTT. Its protein product is CASSIVGVPDTQYF.

The chain uses TRBV25-1 and TRBJ1-1; 7 bases line up with TRBD1. The CDR3 contains 14 residues. V trimming: 3 bases; J trimming: 8 bases; junction bases outside the gene matches: 9. Looked up from germline, CDR1 is MGHDK and CDR2 is SYGVNS. CDR3 sequence reads: CASSDPVTGVEAFF. Written as DNA, the CDR3 is TGTGCCAGCAGTGATCCAGTAACAGGGGTAGAAGCTTTCTTT.

The chain links TRBV28 to TRBJ2-5; no clear D. The CDR3 sequence is 13 residues long. Between the trimmed V and J ends, which lost 3 bases and 4 bases, there was a span of 9 bases. CDR1 and CDR2 (germline): MDHEN, SYDVKM. Here the CDR3 reads CASSLWAGETQYF. The CDR3, as DNA: TGTGCCAGCAGTTTGTGGGCAGGAGAGACCCAGTACTTC. The whole variable domain, remainder taken from reference TRBV28 and TRBJ2-5, is DVKVTQSSRYLVKRTGEKVFLECVQDMDHENMFWYRQDPGLGLRLIYFSYDVKMKEKGDIPEGYSVSREKKERFSLILESASTNQTSMYLCASSLWAGETQYFGPGTRLLVL.

V usage is TRBV4-1 and J usage is TRBJ2-1; D unclear. Germline V gene data show CDR1 as MGHRA and CDR2 as YSYEKL. The CDR3 runs 14 residues. V was trimmed by 0 bases and J by 6 bases, leaving 9 bases between them. The CDR3 protein is CASSQESTFNEQFF. CDR3 bases: TGCGCCAGCAGCCAAGAGAGTACTTTCAATGAGCAGTTCTTC.

This chain joins TRBV28 and TRBJ2-7; 7 bases are a match to TRBD1. There are 14 residues in the CDR3. Trimming cost V 4 bases and J 8 bases; bases outside gene matches: 11. Germline CDR1 is MDHEN and CDR2 is SYDVKM. This CDR3 is CASSSTPGQSKQYF. CDR3 coding DNA: TGTGCCAGCAGTTCCACCCCGGGACAGTCAAAGCAGTACTTC.

This chain links TRBV28 with TRBJ1-1, with TRBD1 as a possible D gene (6 bases). V was clipped by 2 bases and J by 7 bases, with 8 bases between them. This CDR3 has 12 residues. CDR1 and CDR2 (germline): MDHEN, SYDVKM. The DNA for the CDR3 is TGTGCCAGCAGTTTAACAGGGCGTGAAGCTTTCTTT. It translates to CASSLTGREAFF.

The CDR3 protein is CASSYPTGAESAEAFF. The CDR3 nucleotides are TGTGCCAGCAGTTACCCGACAGGGGCGGAGTCCGCTGAAGCTTTCTTT. The rearrangement joins TRBV6-6 to TRBJ1-1; 8 positions match TRBD1. This CDR3 spans 16 amino acids. Losses at the gene ends were 2 bases for V and 6 bases for J; bases not matched to a gene: 11. Germline assignment: CDR1 MNHNY and CDR2 SVGAGI (reference sequence).

The CDR3 sequence is CASSSGTSGILSTDTQYF. In DNA, the CDR3 is TGTGCCAGCAGCTCCGGGACTAGCGGGATCCTTAGCACAGATACGCAGTATTTT. The chain joins TRBV9 to TRBJ2-3, with 13 bases aligning to TRBD2. This CDR3 has 18 amino acids. Germline CDR1 and CDR2: SGDLS and YYNGEE. The ends lost 4 bases at V and 0 bases at J; junction bases unmatched: 8.

J is TRBJ2-3 and V is TRBV5-1; 7 bases align to TRBD1. The CDR3 has 17 amino acids. V lost 1 base to trimming and J lost 0 bases; unmatched junction nucleotides: 8. Germline V CDR1 and CDR2: SGHRS, YFSETQ. CDR3 coding DNA: TGCGCCAGCAGCTTGTTACGGGACAGAGGAAGCACAGATACGCAGTATTTT. The encoded protein is CASSLLRDRGSTDTQYF. The whole variable domain, filled in from reference TRBV5-1 and TRBJ2-3, reads KAGVTQTPRYLIKTRGQQVTLSCSPISGHRSVSWYQQTPGQGLQFLFEYFSETQRNKGNFPGRFSGRQFSNSRSEMNVSTLELGDSALYLCASSLLRDRGSTDTQYFGPGTRLTVL.

Of note for this clone: One end of the junction fails to match germline, which may point to a read error. The chain links TRBV27 to TRBJ1-2, with 11 bases that match TRBD1. The CDR3 spans 14 residues. CDR1 and CDR2 from the germline V gene are MNHEY and SMNVEV (reference sequence). In DNA form, the CDR3 reads TGTGCCAGCAGTCCTCCGGGACAGGGGGATGGCTACCCCTTC. This codes for CASSPPGQGDGYPF.

This clone was picked up one time. The chain couples TRBV2 to TRBJ1-2; 9 bases agree with TRBD1. This CDR3 has 14 amino acids. Germline values: CDR1 SNHLY, CDR2 FYNNEI. J was trimmed by 4 bases and V by 5 bases; bases with no gene match: 5. CDR3 loop: CASSTGGASYGYTF. The CDR3, as DNA: TGTGCCAGCAGTACAGGGGGCGCAAGCTATGGCTACACCTTC.